The clone carrying this TCR beta chain was counted a few times. Antigen: not known. These data belong to a study of cytomegalovirus exposure and HLA in healthy donors. The germline V gene has CDR1 SGHTA and CDR2 FQGNSA. V lost 5 bases, J lost 6 bases, and 11 bases stayed unmatched. The CDR3 runs to 17 residues. General observations from the study: Sequencing artifact likely explains a cluster of highly shared sequence variants.

The PCR ran on 60 Vbeta and 13 Jbeta primers. Assay used: immunoSEQ multiplex PCR; TCRdb lists only in-frame clones, some missing. Of 160,000 or so clones in the sample, roughly 76% were seen once. The TCR comes from a woman between 50 and 59 years old in good health and CMV-seronegative. Specimen: PBMCs. The rearrangement joins TRBV7-2 to TRBJ2-7; 15 positions match TRBD2. The CDR3 sequence: CASSLQGTSGRLGEQYF. The CDR3 coding sequence is TGTGCCAGCAGCCTGCAAGGGACTAGCGGGAGGTTGGGCGAGCAGTACTTC.